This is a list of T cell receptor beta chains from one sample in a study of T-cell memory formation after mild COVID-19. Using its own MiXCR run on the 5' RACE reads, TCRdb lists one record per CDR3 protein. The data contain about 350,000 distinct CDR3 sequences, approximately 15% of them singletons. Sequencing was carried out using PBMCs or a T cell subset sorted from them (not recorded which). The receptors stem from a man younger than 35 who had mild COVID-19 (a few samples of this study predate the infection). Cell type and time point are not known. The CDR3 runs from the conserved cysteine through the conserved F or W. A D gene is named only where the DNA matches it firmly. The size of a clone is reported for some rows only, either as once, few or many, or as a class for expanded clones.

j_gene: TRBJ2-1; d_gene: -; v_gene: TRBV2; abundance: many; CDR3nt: TGTGCCAGCAGGAGGGGGGGGGATGAGCAGTTCTTC; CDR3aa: CASRRGGDEQFF
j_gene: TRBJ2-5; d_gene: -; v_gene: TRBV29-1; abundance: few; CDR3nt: TGCAGCGTTGCCGCCAGGGAGACCCAGTACTTC; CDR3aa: CSVAARETQYF
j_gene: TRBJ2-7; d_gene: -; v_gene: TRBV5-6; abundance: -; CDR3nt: TGTGCCAGTAGACGAGGACCCAATGCCTACGAGCAGTACTTC; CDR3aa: CASRRGPNAYEQYF
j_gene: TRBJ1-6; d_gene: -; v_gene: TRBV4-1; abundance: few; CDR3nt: TGCGCCAGCAGCCAAGGTCCCCCGGGGACATCCTATAATTCACCCCTCCACTTT; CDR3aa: CASSQGPPGTSYNSPLHF
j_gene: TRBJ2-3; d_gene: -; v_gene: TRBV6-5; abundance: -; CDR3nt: TGTGCCAGCAGTCCTAGAGCAAGCACAGATACGCAGTATTTT; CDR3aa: CASSPRASTDTQYF
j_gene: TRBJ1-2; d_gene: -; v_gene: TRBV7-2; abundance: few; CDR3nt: TGTGCCAGCAGCCACCTTCAGAAAAACTATGGCTACACCTTC; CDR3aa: CASSHLQKNYGYTF
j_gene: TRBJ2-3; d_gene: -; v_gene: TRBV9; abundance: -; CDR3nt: TGTGCCAGCAGCTCCCGTGGGCCTCCAGATACGCAGTATTTT; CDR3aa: CASSSRGPPDTQYF
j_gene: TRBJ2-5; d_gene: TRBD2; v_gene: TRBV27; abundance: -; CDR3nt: TGTGCCAGCAGTTTAGGGCTACCCATTGGGAGGGCCCAGTACTTC; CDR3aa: CASSLGLPIGRAQYF
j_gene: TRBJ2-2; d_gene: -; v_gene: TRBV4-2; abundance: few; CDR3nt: TGTGCCAGCAGCCAAGAGCCAGGGAACACCGGGGAGCTGTTTTTT; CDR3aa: CASSQEPGNTGELFF
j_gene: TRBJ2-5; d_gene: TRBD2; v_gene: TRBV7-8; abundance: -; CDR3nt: TGTGCCAGCAGCCCAATCGGGGGGACAGAGACCCAGTACTTC; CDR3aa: CASSPIGGTETQYF
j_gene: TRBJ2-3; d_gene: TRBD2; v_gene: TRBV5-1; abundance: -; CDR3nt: TGCGCCAGCAGCTTGTTTGCTAGCGGGGGCACAGATACGCAGTATTTT; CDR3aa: CASSLFASGGTDTQYF
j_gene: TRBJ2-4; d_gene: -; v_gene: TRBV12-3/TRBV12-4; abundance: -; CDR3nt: TGTGCCAGCAGACCGGGGGAACTAGCCAAAAACATTCAGTACTTC; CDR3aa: CASRPGELAKNIQYF
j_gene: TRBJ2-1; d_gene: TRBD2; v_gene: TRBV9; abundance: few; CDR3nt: TGTGCCAGCAGCGTAGCAACTAGCGGGTACAATGAGCAGTTCTTC; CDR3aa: CASSVATSGYNEQFF
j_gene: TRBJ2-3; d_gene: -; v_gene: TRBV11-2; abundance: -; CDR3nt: TGTGCCAGCAGCTTAGAGTGGGGTGTTGGCACAGATACGCAGTATTTT; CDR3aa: CASSLEWGVGTDTQYF
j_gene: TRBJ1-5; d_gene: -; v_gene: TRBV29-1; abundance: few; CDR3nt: TGCAGCGTTGTAAACGTTAATCAGCCCCAGCATTTT; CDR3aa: CSVVNVNQPQHF
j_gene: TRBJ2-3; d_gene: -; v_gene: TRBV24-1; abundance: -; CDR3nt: TGTGCCACCAGTGGGGAGGCGGCAGATACGCAGTATTTT; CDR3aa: CATSGEAADTQYF
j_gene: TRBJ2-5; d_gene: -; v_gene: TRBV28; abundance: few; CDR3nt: TGTGCCAGCGGACCAAACGGGGAGACCCAGTACTTC; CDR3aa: CASGPNGETQYF
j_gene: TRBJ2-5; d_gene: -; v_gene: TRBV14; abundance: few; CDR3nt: TGTGCCAGCAGCCCGGGTCTCTCCCGGCCAGAGACCCAGTACTTC; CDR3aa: CASSPGLSRPETQYF
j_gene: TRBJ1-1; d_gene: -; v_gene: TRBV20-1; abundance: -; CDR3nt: TGCAGTGCTAGTTCCGGGGGACAGAACACTGAAGCTTTCTTT; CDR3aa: CSASSGGQNTEAFF
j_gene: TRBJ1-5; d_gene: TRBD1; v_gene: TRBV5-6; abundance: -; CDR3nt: TGTGCCAGCAGCTTAGGGGACAGCGTTGAGGGGGGTCAGCCCCAGCATTTT; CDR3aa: CASSLGDSVEGGQPQHF
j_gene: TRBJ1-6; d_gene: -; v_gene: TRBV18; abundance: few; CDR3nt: TGTGCCAGCTCGCCCGAGGGACAAAAAGATTCACCCCTCCACTTT; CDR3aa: CASSPEGQKDSPLHF
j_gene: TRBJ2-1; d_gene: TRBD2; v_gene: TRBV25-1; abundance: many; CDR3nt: TGTGCCAGCAGTGTGTTGACTAGCGGGGGGGCAAGCCCCTTTGGTGAGCAGTTCTTC; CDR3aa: CASSVLTSGGASPFGEQFF
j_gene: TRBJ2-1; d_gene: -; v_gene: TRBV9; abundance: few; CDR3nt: TGTGCCAGCAGCCCCCTCGGACGGTACAATGAGCAGTTCTTC; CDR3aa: CASSPLGRYNEQFF